The clone carrying this TCR beta chain has a handful of counts. Its matching antigen is unknown. TCRdb's protein does not match the DNA translation at residue 11; the protein provided is translated from the DNA. Mouse names are used for the genes. The DNA ends 3 residues before the CDR3 does, and the rest of the CDR3 is filled in from the germline J gene. The data were obtained in a study of CD8+ T cells in alopecia areata. General study results and limits: TCRs were shared less clearly across patients than in mice, possibly for HLA-related reasons.

Trimming shortened V by 0 bases and J by 4 bases, and 10 bases separated the two germline ends. The CDR3 extends over 14 amino acids. Germline CDR1 and CDR2: GKSSPN and SITVG. The pooled cutaneous lymph node cells were sorted using several markers (CD4, CD8alpha, NKG2D, NKG2ACE and others). Reverse transcription of extracted RNA yielded cDNA, which provided the sequencing template. Profiling relied on immunoSEQ multiplex PCR, and the TCRdb table lists in-frame clones only, not all of them. Reported are 20,000 or so clones, none seen only once; the ten largest carry roughly 29%. The V call is TRBV31, the J call TRBJ1-3; possibly TRBD1 for D (6 bases). The TCR originated in a C3H/HeJ mouse with alopecia areata. Mouse MHC haplotype: H2-k. Sequencing input: CD8+ T cells sorted from a lymph node. The part of the CDR3 DNA that was read is TGTGCCTGGAGTCTAACCAGGGGAGGAAATACG. It codes for CAWSLTRGGNT. The complete CDR3 reads CAWSLTRGGNTLYF.